The 23 T cell receptor beta chains below were found in one sample sequenced in a study of blood T cell repertoires in COVID-19 (TCRdb year 2020). The library was produced with the immunoSEQ multiplex PCR assay. In its TCRdb copy, this immuneACCESS table keeps in-frame sequences only and misses some clones. Where compared with another copy, unresolved V genes explain less than half of these, and the others have no known cause. Within this sample are 95,000 to 150,000 clones, with more than 70% of them counted one time only. Together, the top ten hold about 5.4% of the sample. The sequenced material came from peripheral blood. These receptors were taken from a human donor in a cohort sampled during active COVID-19.

The chain carries TRBV20-1 and TRBJ2-7; D unresolved. The CDR3 is 11 residues long. The germline V gene has CDR1 DFQATT and CDR2 SNEGSKA (reference sequence). V was shortened by 7 bases and J by 1 base, with 8 bases between the two germline ends. CDR3 sequence reads: CSVVKSYEQYF. DNA of the CDR3: TGCAGTGTAGTTAAATCCTACGAGCAGTACTTC.

The CDR3 spells CASSELTRSYEQYF. For the CDR3, the DNA is TGTGCCAGCAGTGAACTAACCCGGTCCTACGAGCAGTACTTC. The rearrangement joins TRBV25-1 to TRBJ2-7; unclear D gene. The CDR3 is 14 residues long. CDR1 and CDR2 from the germline V gene are MGHDK and SYGVNS. V lost 2 bases and J 1 base, leaving 9 bases between the germline ends.

The V call is TRBV7-2, the J call TRBJ1-6; D is perhaps TRBD1 (6 bases). This CDR3 comprises 19 residues. The V gene lost 4 bases and the J gene lost 4 bases, with 23 bases spanning the gap. Germline V CDR1 and CDR2: SGHTA, FQGNSA. The CDR3 region is CASSYRGGGNAKYNSPLHF. The CDR3, as DNA: TGTGCCAGCAGCTACCGAGGGGGGGGGAACGCGAAGTATAATTCACCCCTCCACTTT.

The rearrangement joins TRBV28 to TRBJ2-1; 8 nucleotides align to TRBD1. CDR1 is MDHEN, CDR2 SYDVKM, per germline. This CDR3 comprises 14 residues. J gave up 4 bases and V 8 bases, and 7 bases lay outside the gene matches. The chain's CDR3 is CASCGQGLYNEQFF. CDR3 sequence (DNA): TGTGCCAGCTGCGGACAGGGTCTATACAATGAGCAGTTCTTC.

In its sample, this clone was seen a few times. This sequence joins TRBV4-3 and TRBJ2-2, with 9 nucleotides matching TRBD2. V was pared by 0 bases and J by 3 bases, with 8 bases of the junction left unmatched. Germline CDR1 is LGHNA and CDR2 is YSLEER. The CDR3 totals 18 residues. CDR3 DNA sequence: TGCGCCAGCAGCCAAGAACCACCAGCGGGAGGCTACACCGGGGAGCTGTTTTTT. This encodes CASSQEPPAGGYTGELFF.

The chain is built from TRBV27 and TRBJ2-7; 7 positions agree with TRBD2. Unmatched junction bases numbered 5, after V lost 3 bases and J lost 6 bases. The CDR3 covers 13 residues. Germline CDR1 is MNHEY and CDR2 is SMNVEV (reference sequence). The CDR3 region is CASSFGGSSEQYF. CDR3 bases: TGTGCCAGCAGTTTTGGCGGGAGTAGCGAGCAGTACTTC.

The chain employs TRBV19 and TRBJ2-7; 11 nucleotides match TRBD1. This CDR3 contains 21 residues. V shed 5 bases, J shed 2 bases, and the junction held 23 bases outside the gene matches. The V gene's germline CDR1 is LNHDA and CDR2 SQIVND (reference sequence). The CDR3, as DNA: TGTGCCAGTAGTTTGCGCCAGGACAGGGGGCATCGCGGGAGGGCCCCCTACGAGCAGTACTTC. It translates to CASSLRQDRGHRGRAPYEQYF.

The V gene is TRBV4-3, the J gene TRBJ1-3; D is unresolved. This CDR3 has 16 residues. Germline CDR1 LGHNA, CDR2 YSLEER. The V end lost 2 bases, the J end lost 0 bases, and 11 bases lay between the germline ends. CDR3 DNA: TGCGCCAGCAGCCAATACATAGGGAGCTCTGGAAACACCATATATTTT. Translating it yields CASSQYIGSSGNTIYF.

The J gene is TRBJ2-2, the V gene TRBV6-6; D is uncertain. The germline V gene encodes CDR1 MNHNY and CDR2 SVGAGI (reference sequence). The ends were cut back, 6 bases at V and 2 bases at J, with 10 bases in the middle. The CDR3 is made up of 14 amino acids. The CDR3 nucleotides read TGTGCCAGCAGCCTAACTTTCAACACCGGGGAGCTGTTTTTT. Translated: CASSLTFNTGELFF.

The CDR3 nucleotides are TGTGCCAGCAGTTCGTCAGGGGGTGGCTATGGCTACACCTTC. Translated: CASSSSGGGYGYTF. V and J are TRBV28 and TRBJ1-2; 7 nucleotides match TRBD1. CDR3 size: 14 residues. V was pared by 4 bases and J by 4 bases, with 6 bases of the junction left unmatched. Germline V gives CDR1 MDHEN, CDR2 SYDVKM.

CDR3: CASRAGTSGYNEQFF. The CDR3 DNA reads TGTGCCAGCAGGGCGGGGACTAGCGGATACAATGAGCAGTTCTTC. The chain couples TRBV7-2 to TRBJ2-1, with 11 bases identical to TRBD2. Trimming at V came to 6 bases and at J to 4 bases, leaving 5 bases not matched to a gene. CDR3 size: 15 residues. Germline lookup yields CDR1 SGHTA and CDR2 FQGNSA.

The chain joins TRBV6-5 to TRBJ1-2; D is unresolved. V was trimmed by 6 bases and J by 8 bases, leaving 10 bases between them. The germline CDR1 and CDR2 sequences are MNHEY and SVGAGI. The CDR3 is made up of 11 amino acids. CDR3: CASSTVGGYTF. The CDR3 DNA sequence: TGTGCCAGCAGCACAGTGGGCGGCTACACCTTC.

V usage is TRBV7-9 and J usage is TRBJ2-4, with 12 bases matching TRBD2. Germline assignment: CDR1 SEHNR and CDR2 FQNEAQ (reference sequence). This CDR3 is built from 15 residues. Trimming took 2 bases from V and 8 from J; bases not matched to a gene: 4. Here the CDR3 DNA reads TGTGCCAGCAGCTTATTGACTAGCGGGAGTCACATTCAGTACTTC. Its translation: CASSLLTSGSHIQYF.

This clone was seen a few times. The chain recombines TRBV5-1 with TRBJ2-5, with TRBD2 matching over 7 bases. Germline lookup yields CDR1 SGHRS and CDR2 YFSETQ. V trimming: 7 bases; J trimming: 4 bases; junction bases outside the gene matches: 10. This CDR3 spans 14 amino acids. CDR3 nucleotide sequence: TGCGCCAGCCGGCGGACGGGAGGAGCAGAGACCCAGTACTTC. Amino acid sequence: CASRRTGGAETQYF.

The chain uses TRBV28 and TRBJ1-2; TRBD1 is a possible D gene (5 bases). The germline V and J ends were trimmed by 4 bases and 8 bases, with 11 bases remaining between them. The CDR3 is made up of 12 amino acids. The germline gives CDR1 MDHEN, CDR2 SYDVKM. CDR3 nucleotide sequence: TGTGCCAGCAGTTCGCAGGGTATCGGCTACACCTTC. This codes for CASSSQGIGYTF.

The chain joins TRBV19 to TRBJ2-2; 10 bases line up with TRBD2. CDR1 is LNHDA and CDR2 is SQIVND in the germline V gene (reference sequence). V shed 1 base and J 7 bases; nucleotides not matched to a gene: 18. CDR3 length: 20 amino acids. CDR3 protein: CASSIARLLAGNGVGGELFF. DNA of the CDR3: TGTGCCAGTAGTATAGCCCGCTTACTAGCGGGAAATGGGGTCGGCGGGGAGCTGTTTTTT.

The gene calls are TRBV7-2 and TRBJ2-6, with D uncertain. CDR3 length equals 17 residues. Germline CDR1 is SGHTA and CDR2 is FQGNSA. The V gene lost 5 bases and the J gene lost 2 bases, with 16 bases spanning the gap. As DNA, the CDR3 is TGTGCCAGCAGCCCGTTCGTTTCTCGTGCTGGGGCCAACGTCCTGACTTTC. Its translation is CASSPFVSRAGANVLTF.

This chain links TRBV10-3 with TRBJ1-1, with 7 bases identical to TRBD1. V was clipped by 4 bases and J by 4 bases; unmatched bases: 3. Germline V lookup: CDR1 ENHRY, CDR2 SYGVKD. The CDR3 extends over 13 amino acids. This CDR3 reads CAISGQGVTEAFF. DNA for the CDR3: TGTGCCATCAGTGGCCAGGGGGTCACTGAAGCTTTCTTT.

This chain connects TRBV7-9 to TRBJ2-5, with 9 nucleotides matching TRBD1. The length of the CDR3 is 16 residues. Trimming cost V 5 bases and J 5 bases; bases outside gene matches: 12. Germline V CDR1 and CDR2: SEHNR, FQNEAQ (reference sequence). Here the CDR3 reads CASSPRTGEGWETQYF. CDR3 nucleotide sequence: TGTGCCAGCAGCCCTCGGACAGGGGAGGGATGGGAGACCCAGTACTTC.

This chain uses TRBV28 with TRBJ2-6; D unresolved. Trimming left V 5 bases short and J 0 bases short, with 11 bases between. The CDR3 is 16 amino acids. Per germline, CDR1 MDHEN and CDR2 SYDVKM. CDR3 amino acids: CASSAWSSSGANVLTF. CDR3 in DNA: TGTGCCAGCAGTGCATGGTCGAGCTCTGGGGCCAACGTCCTGACTTTC.

The CDR3 coding sequence is TGCAGTGCTAGTGCCAGGCTTGGAAACACCATATATTTT. As protein: CSASARLGNTIYF. The chain carries TRBV20-1 and TRBJ1-3; no reliable D call. The CDR3 contains 13 residues. Germline V gene data show CDR1 as DFQATT and CDR2 as SNEGSKA (reference sequence). V shed 3 bases and J shed 3 bases, with 9 bases lying between them.

The chain has TRBV19 and TRBJ2-7; 8 bases match TRBD2. The CDR3 consists of 16 residues. The trim removed 4 bases at V and 3 bases at J, leaving 11 bases unmatched. The germline V gene has CDR1 LNHDA and CDR2 SQIVND (reference sequence). CDR3 nucleotide sequence: TGTGCCAGTAGTAGCCTCGGGACTAGAGGTTACTACGAGCAGTACTTC. This translates into CASSSLGTRGYYEQYF.

This chain uses TRBV19 with TRBJ1-5; possibly TRBD1 for D (6 bases). This CDR3 has 15 residues. Per the germline V gene, CDR1 is LNHDA and CDR2 is SQIVND (reference sequence). The germline V and J ends were trimmed by 4 bases and 0 bases, with 10 bases remaining between them. The CDR3 region has the DNA TGTGCCAGTAGTAAGGGGGTAGATAGCAATCAGCCCCAGCATTTT. Translated, it gives CASSKGVDSNQPQHF.